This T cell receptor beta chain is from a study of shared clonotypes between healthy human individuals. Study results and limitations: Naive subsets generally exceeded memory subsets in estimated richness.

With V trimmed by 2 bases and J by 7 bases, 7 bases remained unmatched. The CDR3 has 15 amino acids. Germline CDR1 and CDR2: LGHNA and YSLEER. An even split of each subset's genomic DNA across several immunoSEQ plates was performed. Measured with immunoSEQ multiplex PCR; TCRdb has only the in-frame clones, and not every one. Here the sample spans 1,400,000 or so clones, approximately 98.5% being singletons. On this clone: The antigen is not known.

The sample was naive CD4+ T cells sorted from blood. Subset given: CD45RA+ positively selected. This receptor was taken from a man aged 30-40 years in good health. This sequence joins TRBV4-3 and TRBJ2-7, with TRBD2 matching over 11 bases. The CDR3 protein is CASSQTSGRFREQYF. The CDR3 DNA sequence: TGCGCCAGCAGCCAAACTAGCGGGAGATTTAGGGAGCAGTACTTC.